This T cell receptor (beta chain) appears in the sequencing data of a study of identical twins. Findings and caveats of the study: There is a chance that invariant MAIT and iNKT cells partially muddied zero-insertion analyses.

The J segment lost 2 bases and the V segment lost 1 base, leaving 3 bases of the junction unmatched. CDR3 length equals 15 residues. The germline V gene has CDR1 LGHDT and CDR2 YNNKEL (reference sequence). Donors were all healthy Caucasians. TCRdb used MiXCR to reprocess the 5' RACE reads, holding one entry per CDR3 protein. This sample has 1,800,000 or so distinct CDR3 sequences; about 30% occur once, and the top ten carry 0.25% to 0.3%. As concerns this clonotype: Its specificity is unknown.

The rearrangement uses TRBV3-1 and TRBJ1-2; 8 nucleotides agree with TRBD1. Sample: cord blood. The TCR sequence derives from a newborn girl in good health. CDR3 in DNA: TGTGCCAGCAGCCAAGGGACAGGGAAGAACTATGGCTACACCTTC. Translation gives CASSQGTGKNYGYTF.